This passage covers 6 T cell receptor beta chains from one sample sequenced in a study of cytomegalovirus exposure and HLA in healthy donors. TCRdb's copy holds only in-frame clones and misses some; the assay was immunoSEQ multiplex PCR. The sample lists about 360,000 clones, approximately 90% occurring once. Sequencing input: PBMCs. The receptors were sampled from a woman aged 18-29 years in good health and CMV-seronegative.

The chain joins TRBV6-4 to TRBJ2-2; TRBD1 might be the D (5 bases). This CDR3 contains 13 residues. The ends were cut back, 8 bases at V and 4 bases at J, with 11 bases in the middle. From germline, CDR1 is MRHNA and CDR2 SNTAGT. The CDR3 region is CASRSGLTGELFF. As DNA, the CDR3 is TGTGCCAGCCGGTCAGGGCTCACCGGGGAGCTGTTTTTT.

V gene TRBV9 combines with J gene TRBJ1-5; TRBD1 aligns across 10 bases. V dropped 0 bases and J dropped 8; count of bases not matched to a gene: 5. The germline V gene has CDR1 SGDLS and CDR2 YYNGEE. The CDR3 runs to 15 residues. The CDR3 DNA reads as TGTGCCAGCAGCGTAGGGGGGACAGGGGATGAGCCCCAGCATTTT. Protein product: CASSVGGTGDEPQHF.

V is TRBV2 and J is TRBJ1-3; D ambiguous. Germline V gives CDR1 SNHLY, CDR2 FYNNEI. This CDR3 has 15 amino acids. Trimming stripped 6 bases from V and 0 bases from J, with 12 bases between. CDR3 amino acids: CASRGGTLSGNTIYF. Here the CDR3 DNA reads TGTGCCAGCAGAGGCGGCACCCTCTCTGGAAACACCATATATTTT. Looking up the rest from reference TRBV2 and TRBJ1-3 gives the full variable domain: EPEVTQTPSHQVTQMGQEVILRCVPISNHLYFYWYRQILGQKVEFLVSFYNNEISEKSEIFDDQFSVERPDGSNFTLKIRSTKLEDSAMYFCASRGGTLSGNTIYFGEGSWLTVV.

The chain recombines TRBV4-1 with TRBJ2-1; weak D call: TRBD1 (6 bases). With 4 bases removed from V and 0 bases from J, the gap between germline ends came to 16 bases. The CDR3 is 17 amino acids. Germline values: CDR1 MGHRA, CDR2 YSYEKL. CDR3 sequence (DNA): TGCGCCAGCAGCCTCCTGGACAGTACTGGCTCCTACAATGAGCAGTTCTTC. Amino acids: CASSLLDSTGSYNEQFF.

The chain is built from TRBV5-4 and TRBJ2-7, with 8 bases fitting TRBD2. CDR1 SGHNT and CDR2 YYREEE come from the germline V gene (reference sequence). The CDR3 is made up of 13 amino acids. After removal of 2 bases from V and 5 bases from J, the junction contained 3 bases not matched to a gene. CDR3 sequence: CASSLRGGDEQYF. The CDR3 nucleotides read TGTGCCAGCAGCTTACGGGGGGGGGACGAGCAGTACTTC.

This chain links TRBV30 with TRBJ2-6; unclear D gene. Germline V CDR1 and CDR2: GTSNPN, SVGIG (reference sequence). V was pared by 0 bases and J by 0 bases, with 9 bases between. The CDR3 has 16 residues. The CDR3 bases are TGTGCCTGGAGTGTACGGGTTCCCTCTGGGGCCAACGTCCTGACTTTC. Residues: CAWSVRVPSGANVLTF.